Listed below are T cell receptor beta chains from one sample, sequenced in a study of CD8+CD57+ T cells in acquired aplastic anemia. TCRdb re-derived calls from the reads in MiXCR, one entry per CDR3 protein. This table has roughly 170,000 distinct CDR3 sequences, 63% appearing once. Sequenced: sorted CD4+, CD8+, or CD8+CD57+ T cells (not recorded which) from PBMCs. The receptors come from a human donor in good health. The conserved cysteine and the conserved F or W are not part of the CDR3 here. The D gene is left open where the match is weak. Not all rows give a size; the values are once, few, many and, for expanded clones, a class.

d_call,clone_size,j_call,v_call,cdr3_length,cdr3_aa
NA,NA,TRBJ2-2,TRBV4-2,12,ASTQGRLPGELF
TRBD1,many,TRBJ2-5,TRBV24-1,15,ATSDPTGDLYQETQY
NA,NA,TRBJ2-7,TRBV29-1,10,SVEGAAYEQY
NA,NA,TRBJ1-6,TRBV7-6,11,ASSSPTGAPLH
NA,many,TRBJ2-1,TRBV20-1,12,SARDFQGRNEQF
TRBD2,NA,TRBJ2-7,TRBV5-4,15,ASSLAGTSGGLYEQY
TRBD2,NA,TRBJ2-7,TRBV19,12,ASSPGLEFGEQY
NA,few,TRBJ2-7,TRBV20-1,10,SARVWEREQY
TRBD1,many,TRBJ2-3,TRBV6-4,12,ASTTGSLHFTQY
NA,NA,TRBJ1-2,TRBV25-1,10,ASSGPKDGYT
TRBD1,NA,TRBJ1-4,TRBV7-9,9,ASGQGGLFG
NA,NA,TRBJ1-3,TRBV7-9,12,ASSLEGLGNTIY
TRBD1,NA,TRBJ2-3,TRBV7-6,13,ASSPGDRDTDTQY
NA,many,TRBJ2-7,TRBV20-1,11,SARGLGSYEQY
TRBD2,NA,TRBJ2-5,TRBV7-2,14,ASSLDPASGGGTQY
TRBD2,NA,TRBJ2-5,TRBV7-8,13,ASSPLAGGEETQY
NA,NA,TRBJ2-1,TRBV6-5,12,ASSYSDERDEQF
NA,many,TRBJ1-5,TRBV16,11,ASSHSLNQPQH
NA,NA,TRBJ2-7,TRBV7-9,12,ASSQQGANYEQY
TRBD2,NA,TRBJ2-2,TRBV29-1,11,SVARGEGGELF
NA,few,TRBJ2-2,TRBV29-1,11,SVVPEHTGELF
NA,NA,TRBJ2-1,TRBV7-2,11,ASSAKSAGEQF
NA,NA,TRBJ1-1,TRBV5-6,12,ASSLEVDNTEAF
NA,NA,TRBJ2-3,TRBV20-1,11,SASGTLPDTQY
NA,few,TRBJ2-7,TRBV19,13,ASSPSAGGAYEQY
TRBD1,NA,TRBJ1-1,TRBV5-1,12,ASSSGTGSAEAF
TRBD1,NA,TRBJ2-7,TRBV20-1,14,SAREDRGSLIYEQY
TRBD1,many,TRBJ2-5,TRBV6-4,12,ASSETGGAETQY
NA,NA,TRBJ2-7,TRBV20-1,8,SARENEQY
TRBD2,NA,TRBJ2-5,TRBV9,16,ASSTNDGLAGDEETQY
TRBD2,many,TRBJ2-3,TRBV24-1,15,ATSEPAGSPSTDTQY
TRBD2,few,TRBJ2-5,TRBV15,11,ATSRGDQETQY
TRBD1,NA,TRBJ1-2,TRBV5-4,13,ASSFHTGATYGYT
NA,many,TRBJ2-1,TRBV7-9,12,ASRTLAELNEQF
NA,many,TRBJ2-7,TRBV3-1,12,ASSQNGVLREQY
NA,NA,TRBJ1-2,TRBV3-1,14,ASSQGPGSTNYGYT
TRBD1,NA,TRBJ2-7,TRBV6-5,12,ASSVTGGGYEQY
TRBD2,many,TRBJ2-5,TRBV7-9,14,ASSLGGGQERETQY
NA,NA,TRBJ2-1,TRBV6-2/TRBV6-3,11,ASSLGPINEQF
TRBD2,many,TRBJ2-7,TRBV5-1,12,ASRMTSGGPEQY
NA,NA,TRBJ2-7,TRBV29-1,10,SVENRLYEQY
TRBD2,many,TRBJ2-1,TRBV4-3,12,ASSPSGGNNEQF
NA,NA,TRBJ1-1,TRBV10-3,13,AISETGVMNTEAF
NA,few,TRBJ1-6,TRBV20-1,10,SARAGRSPLH
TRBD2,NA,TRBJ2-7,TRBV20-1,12,SASPGLAIYEQY
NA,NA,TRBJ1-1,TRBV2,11,ASRNQGNTEAF
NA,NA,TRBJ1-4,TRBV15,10,ATSLGRGPLF
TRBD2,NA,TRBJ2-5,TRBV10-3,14,ASSQDAGVNQETQY